This TCR beta chain was sequenced in a study of memory CD4+ T cells and cytomegalovirus serostatus. Study-level points and caveats: Median bootstrapped AUC for CMV status was around 0.96 originally, around 0.91 US-trained.

Losses at the gene ends were 7 bases for V and 7 bases for J; bases not matched to a gene: 7. Germline loops: CDR1 LNHDA, CDR2 SQIVND (reference sequence). This CDR3 is 14 amino acids long. The sort gate was single viable CD3+CD4+CD8-CD45RO+ cells for memory CD4+ T cells. Total CD4+ T cells were enriched by CD4 positive selection. A word on this clone: Its antigen remains unknown.

Using immunoSEQ multiplex PCR, the repertoire was profiled, and TCRdb retains in-frame clones only, with some absent. Here the sample spans about 56,000 clones, 82% being singletons. The sequenced sample was memory CD4+ T cells from blood. The clonotype originates from an adult in good health and CMV-seronegative. The J gene is TRBJ2-2, the V gene TRBV19, with 9 nucleotides matching TRBD1. CDR3 residues: CASILQGAGGELFF. The CDR3 bases are TGTGCCAGTATTTTACAGGGGGCCGGCGGGGAGCTGTTTTTT.